This section outlines one T cell receptor beta chain sequence together with its context. This sample is drawn from a study of shared clonotypes between healthy human individuals. Trimming took off 3 bases at V and 12 bases at J, with 15 bases between the two ends. The CDR3 spans 14 residues. In germline, CDR1 is SEHNR, CDR2 FQNEAQ (reference sequence). Sequencing was performed with immunoSEQ multiplex PCR; in TCRdb, only in-frame clones are kept and a portion is missing. The data show millions of clones, 85% to 95% seen once. The sequencing sample was made of naive CD4+ T cells sorted from blood. The subset here: CD45RA+ positively selected. This receptor was taken from a man between 18 and 29 years old in good health. The chain carries TRBV7-9 and TRBJ1-6; D gene uncertain. The CDR3 spells CASSFEGRGGPLHF. CDR3 nucleotide sequence: TGTGCCAGCAGCTTCGAAGGGCGAGGCGGACCCCTCCACTTT.